The 7 T cell receptor beta chains presented below share a single source sample, sequenced in a study of blood T cell repertoires in COVID-19. Method: immunoSEQ multiplex PCR; TCRdb's copy keeps in-frame clones and lacks some. The data hold approximately 260,000 clones, with around 91% observed a single time. Sequenced material: peripheral blood. Every receptor here comes from a woman in her sixties with COVID-19, enrolled during active disease.

The chain combines TRBV18 with TRBJ2-1; D perhaps matches TRBD2 (5 bases). The CDR3 runs to 15 residues. V dropped 0 bases and J dropped 4 bases, with 10 bases sitting between them. Germline V gives CDR1 KGHSH, CDR2 LQKENI. The CDR3 DNA reads as TGTGCCAGCTCACCACCGGAGGCTGGATACAATGAGCAGTTCTTC. Translated: CASSPPEAGYNEQFF. The variable domain in full, with the rest retrieved from reference TRBV18 and TRBJ2-1, is NAGVMQNPRHLVRRRGQEARLRCSPMKGHSHVYWYRQLPEEGLKFMVYLQKENIIDESGMPKERFSAEFPKEGPSILRIQQVVRGDSAAYFCASSPPEAGYNEQFFGPGTRLTVL.

CDR3 amino acids: CASSGIGQGARLATEAFF. In DNA form, the CDR3 reads TGTGCCAGCAGCGGTATCGGACAGGGGGCCCGCCTGGCCACTGAAGCTTTCTTT. The chain combines TRBV7-3 with TRBJ1-1; 11 nucleotides line up with TRBD1. V dropped 5 bases and J dropped 4; count of bases not matched to a gene: 15. The CDR3 spans 18 residues. Germline V lookup: CDR1 SGHTA, CDR2 FQGTGA.

The chain is built from TRBV14 and TRBJ1-1; D gene ambiguous. Germline V gene sequence: CDR1 SGHDN, CDR2 FVKESK. CDR3 length: 14 residues. V was pared by 0 bases and J by 3 bases, with 8 bases between. The CDR3 here is CASSQEIGYTEAFF. CDR3 in DNA: TGTGCCAGCAGCCAAGAAATCGGGTACACTGAAGCTTTCTTT.

This clone was picked up one time. The chain uses TRBV18 and TRBJ1-3; D perhaps matches TRBD1 (5 bases). The CDR3 runs to 16 residues. Trimming shortened V by 0 bases and J by 2 bases, and 11 bases separated the two germline ends. Germline V lookup: CDR1 KGHSH, CDR2 LQKENI. The CDR3 DNA is TGTGCCAGCTCACCACCATGGCAGGGAACTGGAAACACCATATATTTT. Protein: CASSPPWQGTGNTIYF.

The gene calls are TRBV9 and TRBJ2-3, with 12 positions matching TRBD2. Germline V gene data show CDR1 as SGDLS and CDR2 as YYNGEE. This CDR3 has 15 residues. V shed 3 bases and J 9 bases; nucleotides not matched to a gene: 8. The CDR3 loop is CASSGSSGGAVTQYF. The CDR3 coding sequence is TGTGCCAGCAGCGGATCTAGCGGGGGGGCTGTGACGCAGTATTTT.

V is TRBV18 and J is TRBJ1-2; no clear D. Germline V lookup: CDR1 KGHSH, CDR2 LQKENI. The CDR3 extends over 14 amino acids. Between the trimmed V and J ends, which lost 6 bases and 0 bases, there was a span of 11 bases. In nucleotides, the CDR3 is TGTGCCAGCTCGGAAGGAGAGGCTAACTATGGCTACACCTTC. It yields the protein CASSEGEANYGYTF.

The chain uses TRBV19 and TRBJ1-2; 9 bases fit TRBD1. V trimming: 11 bases; J trimming: 0 bases; junction bases outside the gene matches: 10. CDR1 LNHDA and CDR2 SQIVND come from the germline V gene (reference sequence). The CDR3 is 15 residues long. The CDR3 region has the DNA TGTGCCGGCCGGGACAGGGTCGATTCTAACTATGGCTACACCTTC. It is translated as CAGRDRVDSNYGYTF.